These 18 T cell receptor beta chains originate from one sample sequenced in a study of T cells after yellow fever vaccination. Each CDR3 protein gets one entry after TCRdb re-called the 5' RACE reads with MiXCR. The repertoire holds 500,000 to 550,000 distinct CDR3 sequences, with roughly 22% as singletons. The material was PBMCs, obtained about 20 days after the first yellow fever vaccination. These receptor sequences come from a man between 18 and 29 years old who received the YFV17D yellow fever vaccine.

This clonotype was seen only a few times. The V and J genes are TRBV5-4 and TRBJ1-2; D call uncertain. The CDR3 covers 15 residues. The V end lost 3 bases, the J end lost 5 bases, and 17 bases lay between the germline ends. Germline-derived CDR1 and CDR2 are SGHNT and YYREEE (reference sequence). DNA of the CDR3: TGTGCCAGCAGCTCCCCCAACAAGGGAGATTATGGCTACACCTTC. Translated, it gives CASSSPNKGDYGYTF.

This clonotype was recorded a few times. The chain joins TRBV7-2 to TRBJ2-1; 12 bases align to TRBD1. The CDR3 extends over 13 amino acids. Germline CDR1 reads SGHTA; CDR2 reads FQGNSA. V was pared by 5 bases and J by 11 bases, with 4 bases of the junction left unmatched. CDR3 sequence (DNA): TGTGCCAGCAGCCCCGGGACAGGGGGCAAGCAGTTCTTC. Amino acids: CASSPGTGGKQFF.

This sequence joins TRBV4-3 and TRBJ1-2; TRBD1 aligns across 7 bases. Germline lookup yields CDR1 LGHNA and CDR2 YSLEER. Trimming removed 3 bases from V and 1 base from J; junction bases left unmatched: 2. The CDR3 consists of 14 residues. The CDR3, as DNA: TGCGCCAGCAGCCAGACAGGGAATAACTATGGCTACACCTTC. Translation gives CASSQTGNNYGYTF.

This clonotype has more than one count but fewer than ten. CDR3: CASSLLAGASGADTQYF. The DNA for the CDR3 is TGTGCCAGCAGTTTGTTGGCGGGGGCCTCCGGGGCAGATACGCAGTATTTT. The chain links TRBV12-3 or TRBV12-4 to TRBJ2-3, with D possibly matching TRBD2 (7 bases). This CDR3 contains 17 residues. V was shortened by 3 bases and J by 4 bases, with 20 bases between the two germline ends.

A few counts support this clonotype. V gene TRBV7-6 combines with J gene TRBJ2-1; 7 nucleotides line up with TRBD2. Unmatched junction bases numbered 3, after V lost 1 base and J lost 3 bases. Looked up from germline, CDR1 is SGHVS and CDR2 is FNYEAQ. The CDR3 contains 15 residues. For the CDR3, the DNA is TGTGCCAGCAGCTTAGAAGGCGGGGGCTACAATGAGCAGTTCTTC. It is translated as CASSLEGGGYNEQFF.

The J gene is TRBJ2-7, the V gene TRBV7-9; 7 nucleotides align to TRBD2. This CDR3 comprises 13 residues. CDR1 is SEHNR and CDR2 is FQNEAQ in the germline V gene (reference sequence). Unmatched junction bases numbered 5, after V lost 2 bases and J lost 7 bases. CDR3 nucleotides: TGTGCCAGCAGCTTAAGGGAGGGGAGGGAGCAGTACTTC. This translates into CASSLREGREQYF.

The V and J genes are TRBV12-3 or TRBV12-4 and TRBJ2-5; TRBD1 matches at 7 bases. This CDR3 spans 15 amino acids. V was clipped by 7 bases and J by 2 bases; unmatched bases: 10. CDR3 DNA sequence: TGTGCCAGCAAACAGACAGGGCTAGCTCAAGAGACCCAGTACTTC. This sequence encodes CASKQTGLAQETQYF.

V usage is TRBV5-5 and J usage is TRBJ2-5; maybe TRBD2 (5 bases). Trimming pared 5 bases from V and 0 bases from J, leaving 8 bases between. CDR1 and CDR2 (germline): SGHKS, YYEKEE (reference sequence). The CDR3 sequence is 13 residues long. CDR3 region: CASRGADQETQYF. DNA for the CDR3: TGTGCCAGCAGGGGAGCGGACCAAGAGACCCAGTACTTC.

This clonotype has just a few counts. The chain couples TRBV20-1 to TRBJ2-3; 7 bases are shared with TRBD1. Germline loops: CDR1 DFQATT, CDR2 SNEGSKA (reference sequence). Unmatched junction bases numbered 3, after V lost 6 bases and J lost 0 bases. The length of the CDR3 is 13 residues. The CDR3 is CSALQGSTDTQYF. The CDR3 bases are TGCAGTGCGTTACAGGGGAGCACAGATACGCAGTATTTT.

In its sample, this clonotype was seen many times. This chain uses TRBV30 with TRBJ1-3; D is possibly TRBD1 (6 bases). Germline V gene lookup returns CDR1 GTSNPN and CDR2 SVGIG (reference sequence). With 2 bases removed from V and 0 bases from J, the gap between germline ends came to 11 bases. This CDR3 has 15 residues. CDR3 region: CAWSRGAISGNTIYF. The CDR3 nucleotides are TGTGCCTGGAGTAGGGGGGCCATCTCTGGAAACACCATATATTTT.

CDR3 bases: TGTGCCAGCAGTTTGAGAAGGGGGAGGAGGGAGCAGTACGTC. It codes for CASSLRRGRREQYV. The chain combines TRBV12-3 or TRBV12-4 with TRBJ2-7; the D gene could be TRBD1 or TRBD2 (6 bases each). The CDR3 has 14 amino acids. The V and J ends lost 3 bases and 7 bases respectively, with 16 bases between them.

The CDR3 sequence is CASSEAGQATSNEQFF. The CDR3 DNA follows: TGTGCCAGCAGTGAAGCGGGACAGGCGACGAGTAATGAGCAGTTCTTC. The chain links TRBV2 to TRBJ2-1, with TRBD1 matching over 8 bases. V shed 0 bases, J shed 7 bases, and the junction held 8 bases outside the gene matches. The CDR3 has 16 residues. Germline V gene sequence: CDR1 SNHLY, CDR2 FYNNEI.

The table lists this clonotype with a few counts. V usage is TRBV7-8 and J usage is TRBJ2-3, with 9 nucleotides matching TRBD2. V lost 4 bases to trimming and J lost 2 bases; unmatched junction nucleotides: 7. The CDR3 loop spans 16 amino acids. Germline V gene sequence: CDR1 SGHVS, CDR2 FQNEAQ. The chain's CDR3 is CASSSISSGDTDTQYF. CDR3 bases: TGTGCCAGCAGCTCCATCTCTAGCGGGGACACAGATACGCAGTATTTT.

At least ten counts were recorded for this clonotype. The genes are TRBV12-3 or TRBV12-4 and TRBJ1-1; 7 bases are shared with TRBD1. This CDR3 contains 13 residues. The junction had 2 bases not matched to a gene; V was cut back by 3 bases and J by 4 bases. The CDR3 DNA follows: TGTGCCAGCAGTTTCGACAGGGCCACTGAAGCTTTCTTT. It codes for CASSFDRATEAFF.

This clonotype was detected a few times. This chain uses TRBV4-2 with TRBJ1-3; tentative D call: TRBD1 (5 bases). Trimming took 0 bases from V and 4 from J, leaving 10 bases between them. Germline CDR1 reads LGHNA; CDR2 reads YNFKEQ. This CDR3 comprises 15 residues. DNA for the CDR3: TGTGCCAGCAGCCAAGACAGGACAATGGGAAACACCATATATTTT. This gives the protein CASSQDRTMGNTIYF.

A few counts support this clonotype. The V gene is TRBV12-3 or TRBV12-4, the J gene TRBJ1-1, with 7 bases aligning to TRBD1. This CDR3 is 14 amino acids long. The V gene end was trimmed by 6 bases and the J gene end by 5 bases; junction bases not matched to a gene: 9. The CDR3 DNA reads TGTGCCAGCAGGTACAGGGGTCTGGCAACTGAAGCTTTCTTT. Its translation is CASRYRGLATEAFF.

This clonotype has only a few counts. This chain links TRBV5-1 with TRBJ2-3, with D perhaps TRBD1 or TRBD2 (5 bases each). This CDR3 has 15 residues. Per the germline V gene, CDR1 is SGHRS and CDR2 is YFSETQ. V was pared by 3 bases and J by 3 bases, with 14 bases between. The CDR3 loop is CASSSRDGSTDTQYF. The CDR3 DNA is TGCGCCAGCAGCTCCCGGGACGGCAGTACAGATACGCAGTATTTT.

With respect to this clonotype: A much larger clone differs by one base, so this may be a read error. The chain links TRBV9 to TRBJ2-2; D gene ambiguous. V gave up 1 base and J gave up 1 base, with 2 bases separating them. The CDR3 runs 13 residues. Germline CDR1 and CDR2: SGDLS and YYNGEE. The CDR3, as DNA: TGTGCCAGCAGCGTAATGAACACCGGGGAGCTGTTTTTT. Its protein product is CASSVMNTGELFF.